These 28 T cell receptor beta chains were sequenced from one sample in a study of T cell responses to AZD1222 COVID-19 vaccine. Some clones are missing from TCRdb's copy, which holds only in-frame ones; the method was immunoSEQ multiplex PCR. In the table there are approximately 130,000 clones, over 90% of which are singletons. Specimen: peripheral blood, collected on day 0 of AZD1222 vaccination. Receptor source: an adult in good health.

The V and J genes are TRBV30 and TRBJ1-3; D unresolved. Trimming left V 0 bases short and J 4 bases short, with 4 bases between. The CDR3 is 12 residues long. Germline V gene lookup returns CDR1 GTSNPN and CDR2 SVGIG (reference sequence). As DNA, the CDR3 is TGTGCCTGGAGTGTACAAGGAAACACCATATATTTT. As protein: CAWSVQGNTIYF.

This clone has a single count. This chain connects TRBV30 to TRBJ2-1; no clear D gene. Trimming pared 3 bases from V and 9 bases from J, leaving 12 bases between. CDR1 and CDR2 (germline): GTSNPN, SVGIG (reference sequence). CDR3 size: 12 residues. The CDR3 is CAWSASQVEQFF. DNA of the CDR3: TGTGCCTGGAGCGCCTCCCAGGTTGAGCAGTTCTTC.

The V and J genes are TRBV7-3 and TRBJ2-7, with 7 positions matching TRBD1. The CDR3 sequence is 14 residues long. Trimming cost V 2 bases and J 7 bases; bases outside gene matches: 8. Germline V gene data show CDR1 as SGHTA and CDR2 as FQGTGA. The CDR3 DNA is TGTGCCAGCAGCTTACACGGGACAGATGAGGAGCAGTACTTC. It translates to CASSLHGTDEEQYF.

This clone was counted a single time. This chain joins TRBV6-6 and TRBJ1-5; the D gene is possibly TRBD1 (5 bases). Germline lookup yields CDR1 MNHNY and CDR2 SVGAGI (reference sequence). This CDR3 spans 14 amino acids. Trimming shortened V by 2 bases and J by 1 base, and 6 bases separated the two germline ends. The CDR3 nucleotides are TGTGCCAGCAGTTACCAGGGAAGCAATCAGCCCCAGCATTTT. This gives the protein CASSYQGSNQPQHF.

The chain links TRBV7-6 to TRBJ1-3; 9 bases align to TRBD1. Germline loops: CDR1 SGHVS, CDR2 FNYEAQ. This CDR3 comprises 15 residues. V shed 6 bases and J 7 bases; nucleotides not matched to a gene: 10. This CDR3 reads CASSLGQGQGNTIYF. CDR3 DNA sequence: TGTGCCAGCAGTCTAGGACAGGGGCAAGGGAACACCATATATTTT.

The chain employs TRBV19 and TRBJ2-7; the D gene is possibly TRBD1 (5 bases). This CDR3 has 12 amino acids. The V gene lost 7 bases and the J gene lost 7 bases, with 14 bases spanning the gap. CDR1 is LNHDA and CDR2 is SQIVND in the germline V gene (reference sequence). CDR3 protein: CASNPQGGEQYF. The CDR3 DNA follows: TGTGCCAGTAATCCGCAGGGCGGTGAGCAGTACTTC.

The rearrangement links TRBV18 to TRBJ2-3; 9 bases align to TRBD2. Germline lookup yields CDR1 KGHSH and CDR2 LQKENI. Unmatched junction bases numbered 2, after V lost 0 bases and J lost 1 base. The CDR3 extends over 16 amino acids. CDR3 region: CASSPPASGGTDTQYF. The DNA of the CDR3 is TGTGCCAGCTCACCACCCGCTAGCGGGGGCACAGATACGCAGTATTTT.

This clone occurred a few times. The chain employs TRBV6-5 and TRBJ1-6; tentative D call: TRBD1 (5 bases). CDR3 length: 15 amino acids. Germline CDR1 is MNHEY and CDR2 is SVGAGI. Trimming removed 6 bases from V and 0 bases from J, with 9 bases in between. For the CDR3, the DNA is TGTGCCAGCAGGGTCGGGGGCTCCTATAATTCACCCCTCCACTTT. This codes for CASRVGGSYNSPLHF.

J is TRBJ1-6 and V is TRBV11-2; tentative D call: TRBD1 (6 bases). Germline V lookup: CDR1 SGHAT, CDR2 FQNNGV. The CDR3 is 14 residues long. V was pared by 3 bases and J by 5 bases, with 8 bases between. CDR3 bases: TGTGCCAGCAGCTTCCGGACAGATAATTCACCCCTCCACTTT. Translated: CASSFRTDNSPLHF. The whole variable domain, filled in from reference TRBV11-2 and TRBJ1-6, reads EAGVAQSPRYKIIEKRQSVAFWCNPISGHATLYWYQQILGQGPKLLIQFQNNGVVDDSQLPKDRFSAERLKGVDSTLKIQPAKLEDSAVYLCASSFRTDNSPLHFGNGTRLTVT.

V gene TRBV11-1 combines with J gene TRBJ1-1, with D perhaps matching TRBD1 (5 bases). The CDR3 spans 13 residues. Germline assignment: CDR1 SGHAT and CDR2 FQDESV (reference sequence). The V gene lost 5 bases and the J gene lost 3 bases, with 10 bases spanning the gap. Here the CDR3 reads CASSPWGDTEAFF. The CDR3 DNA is TGTGCCAGCAGCCCCTGGGGGGACACTGAAGCTTTCTTT.

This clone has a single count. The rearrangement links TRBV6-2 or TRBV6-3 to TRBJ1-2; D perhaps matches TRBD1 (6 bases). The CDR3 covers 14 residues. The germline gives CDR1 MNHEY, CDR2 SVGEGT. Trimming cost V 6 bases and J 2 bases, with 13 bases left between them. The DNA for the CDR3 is TGTGCCAGCAGCGCGACAGGCCCGAACTATGGCTACACCTTC. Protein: CASSATGPNYGYTF.

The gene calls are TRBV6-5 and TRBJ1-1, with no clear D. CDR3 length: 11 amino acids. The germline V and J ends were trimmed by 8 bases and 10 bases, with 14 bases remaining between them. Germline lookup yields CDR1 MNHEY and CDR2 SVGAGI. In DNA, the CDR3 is TGTGCCAGCGGGTTTTCCGCTTCAGCTTTCTTT. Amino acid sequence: CASGFSASAFF.

This chain's CDR3 is CAISELGGDTEAFF. For the CDR3, the DNA is TGTGCCATCAGTGAGTTGGGGGGTGACACTGAAGCTTTCTTT. This chain uses TRBV10-3 with TRBJ1-1, with D maybe TRBD1 (5 bases). The germline V gene has CDR1 ENHRY and CDR2 SYGVKD. Trimming shortened V by 1 base and J by 3 bases, and 9 bases separated the two germline ends. The CDR3 is made up of 14 amino acids.

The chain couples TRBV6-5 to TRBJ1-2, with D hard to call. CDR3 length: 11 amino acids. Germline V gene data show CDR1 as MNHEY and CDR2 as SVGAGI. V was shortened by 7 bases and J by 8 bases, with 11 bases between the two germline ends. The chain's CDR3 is CASTIMGGYTF. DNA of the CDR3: TGTGCCAGCACCATTATGGGGGGCTACACCTTC.

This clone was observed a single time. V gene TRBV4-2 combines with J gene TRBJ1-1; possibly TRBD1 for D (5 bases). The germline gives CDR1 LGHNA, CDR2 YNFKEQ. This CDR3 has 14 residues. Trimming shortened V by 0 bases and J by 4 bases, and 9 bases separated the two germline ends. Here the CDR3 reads CASSQDPQGTEAFF. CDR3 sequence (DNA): TGTGCCAGCAGCCAAGATCCGCAGGGCACTGAAGCTTTCTTT.

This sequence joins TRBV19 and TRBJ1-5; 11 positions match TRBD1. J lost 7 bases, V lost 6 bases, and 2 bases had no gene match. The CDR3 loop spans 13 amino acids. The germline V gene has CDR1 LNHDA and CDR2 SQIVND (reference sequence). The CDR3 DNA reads TGTGCCAGTAGGGGACAGGGGGACCAGCCCCAGCATTTT. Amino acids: CASRGQGDQPQHF.

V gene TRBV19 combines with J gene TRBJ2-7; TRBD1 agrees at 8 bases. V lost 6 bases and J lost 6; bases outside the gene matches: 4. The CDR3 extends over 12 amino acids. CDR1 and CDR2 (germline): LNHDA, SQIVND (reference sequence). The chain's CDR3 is CASSLDRGEQYF. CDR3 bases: TGTGCCAGTAGCCTCGACAGGGGCGAGCAGTACTTC.

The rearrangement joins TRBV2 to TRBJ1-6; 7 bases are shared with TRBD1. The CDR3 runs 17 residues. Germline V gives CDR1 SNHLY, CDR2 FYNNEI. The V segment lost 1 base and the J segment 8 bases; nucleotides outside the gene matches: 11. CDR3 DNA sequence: TGTGCCAGCAGTGAAGGGGACAGTCTCATCCCGTATTCACCCCTCCACTTT. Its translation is CASSEGDSLIPYSPLHF.

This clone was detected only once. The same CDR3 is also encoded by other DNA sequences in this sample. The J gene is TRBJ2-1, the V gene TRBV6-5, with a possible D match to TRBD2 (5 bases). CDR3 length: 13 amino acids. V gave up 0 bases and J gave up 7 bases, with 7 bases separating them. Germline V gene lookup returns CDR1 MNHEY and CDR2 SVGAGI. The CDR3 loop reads CASSYSPGNEQFF. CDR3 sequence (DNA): TGTGCCAGCAGTTACTCGCCGGGGAATGAGCAGTTCTTC.

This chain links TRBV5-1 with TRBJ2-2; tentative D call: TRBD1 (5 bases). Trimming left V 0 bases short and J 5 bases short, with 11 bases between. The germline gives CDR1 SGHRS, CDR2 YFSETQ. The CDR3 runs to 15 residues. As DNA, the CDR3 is TGCGCCAGCAGCTTGGGACAGAGAATTACCGGGGAGCTGTTTTTT. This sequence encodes CASSLGQRITGELFF.

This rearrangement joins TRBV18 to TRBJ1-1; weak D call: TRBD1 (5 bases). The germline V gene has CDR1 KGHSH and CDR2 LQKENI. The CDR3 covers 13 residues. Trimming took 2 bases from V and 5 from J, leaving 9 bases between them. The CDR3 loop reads CASSPVGGTEAFF. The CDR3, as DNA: TGTGCCAGCTCACCAGTCGGGGGGACTGAAGCTTTCTTT.

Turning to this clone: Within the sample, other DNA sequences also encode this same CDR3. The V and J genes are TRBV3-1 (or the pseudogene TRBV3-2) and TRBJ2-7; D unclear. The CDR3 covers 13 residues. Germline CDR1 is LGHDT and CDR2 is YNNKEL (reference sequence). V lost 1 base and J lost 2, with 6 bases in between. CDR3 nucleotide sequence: TGTGCCAGCAGCCAAGGGACCGCCTACGAGCAGTACTTC. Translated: CASSQGTAYEQYF.

The DNA for the CDR3 is TGTGCCAGCTCACCACTCGAAAACAGTCAGCCCCAGCATTTT. This codes for CASSPLENSQPQHF. The chain combines TRBV18 with TRBJ1-5; D unclear. This CDR3 has 14 amino acids. Germline CDR1 reads KGHSH; CDR2 reads LQKENI. V was trimmed by 1 base and J by 6 bases, leaving 10 bases between them.

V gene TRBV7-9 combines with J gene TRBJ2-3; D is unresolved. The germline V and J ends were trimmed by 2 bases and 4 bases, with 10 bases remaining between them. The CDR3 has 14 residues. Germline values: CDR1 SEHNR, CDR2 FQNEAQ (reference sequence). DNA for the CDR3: TGTGCCAGCAGCTTACCTCCCTCTTCAGATACGCAGTATTTT. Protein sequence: CASSLPPSSDTQYF. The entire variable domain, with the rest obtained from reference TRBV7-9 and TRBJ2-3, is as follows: DTGVSQNPRHKITKRGQNVTFRCDPISEHNRLYWYRQTLGQGPEFLTYFQNEAQLEKSRLLSDRFSAERPKGSFSTLEIQRTEQGDSAMYLCASSLPPSSDTQYFGPGTRLTVL.

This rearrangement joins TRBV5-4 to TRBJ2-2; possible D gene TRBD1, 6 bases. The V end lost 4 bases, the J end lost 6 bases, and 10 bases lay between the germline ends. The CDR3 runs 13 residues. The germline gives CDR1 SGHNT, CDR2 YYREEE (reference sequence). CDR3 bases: TGTGCCAGCAGCGGTGGACAGTCCGGGGAGCTGTTTTTT. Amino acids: CASSGGQSGELFF.

The CDR3 DNA reads TGTGCCAGCAGCGCCGGATCATCGAACACCGGGGAGCTGTTTTTT. It encodes CASSAGSSNTGELFF. The genes are TRBV9 and TRBJ2-2; D gene uncertain. The ends were cut back, 3 bases at V and 0 bases at J, with 9 bases in the middle. Germline CDR1 reads SGDLS; CDR2 reads YYNGEE. The CDR3 sequence is 15 residues long.

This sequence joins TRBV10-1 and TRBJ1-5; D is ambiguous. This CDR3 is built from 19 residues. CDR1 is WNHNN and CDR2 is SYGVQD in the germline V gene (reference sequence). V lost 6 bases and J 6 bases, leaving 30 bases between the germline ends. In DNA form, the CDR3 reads TGCGCCAGCAGAGCTAATCTTCCCCCGTTGGAGGCGGGGAGTCAGCCCCAGCATTTT. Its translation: CASRANLPPLEAGSQPQHF.

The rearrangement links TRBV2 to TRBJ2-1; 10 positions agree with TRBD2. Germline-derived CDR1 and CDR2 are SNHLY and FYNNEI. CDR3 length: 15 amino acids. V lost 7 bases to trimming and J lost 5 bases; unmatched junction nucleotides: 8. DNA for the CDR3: TGTGCCAGCATTTTACTAGCGGGGCTTCACAATGAGCAGTTCTTC. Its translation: CASILLAGLHNEQFF.